This T cell receptor (beta chain) was captured in a study of T cells in Graves' hyperthyroidism and ophthalmopathy. Template material for amplifying TCR beta CDR3 regions consisted of RNA transcripts. First-round RT-PCR of the TCR CDR3 relied on the HTBI primer set. In TCRdb, the multiplex PCR reads were re-called with MiXCR into one record per CDR3 protein. The data show around 500,000 distinct CDR3 sequences, about 16% seen once. As to this clonotype: Its antigen is unidentified.

General study results and limits: Researchers found most expanded thyroid clonotypes above 0.001 in blood as well.

The germline CDR1 and CDR2 sequences are SNHLY and FYNNEI. The CDR3 has 14 residues. V lost 5 bases and J lost 7; bases outside the gene matches: 9. J is TRBJ1-2 and V is TRBV2, with TRBD1 identical over 8 bases. Input material: blood. The TCR originated in a woman aged 25 to 39 with Graves' ophthalmopathy. The CDR3 nucleotides are TGTGCCAGCAGTCCCCAGGGGGCGATGGTTGGCTACACCTTC. The encoded protein is CASSPQGAMVGYTF.